Listed here is a single T cell receptor beta chain. What it binds is unknown. The data derive from a study of cytomegalovirus exposure and HLA in healthy donors. About the research overall: Clustering assigned 70% to 90% of the roughly 380 genotyped donors to the Caucasian-associated ancestry cluster.

The study's findings and limits: It was assumed in the presence/absence analyses that sequencing depth was roughly uniform across donors. Association of a missense DCLRE1C variant with TCR beta V- and J-gene trimming was reported in a later analysis. In a later analysis, at a false discovery rate of 0.05, roughly 17,000 TCR beta sequences matched HLA alleles.

This CDR3 comprises 12 residues. V was pared by 7 bases and J by 8 bases, with 9 bases between. Germline V gene data show CDR1 as MNHEY and CDR2 as SVGAGI. Primers included in the PCR were 60 Vbeta and 13 Jbeta primers. Sequencing was performed with immunoSEQ multiplex PCR; in TCRdb, only in-frame clones are kept and a portion is missing. The table has about 130,000 clones, 80% seen once. V gene TRBV6-5 combines with J gene TRBJ1-6, with D possibly TRBD1 on 5 matching bases. Material: PBMCs. The sequence derives from a man aged 40-55 years in good health and CMV-seronegative. In DNA, the CDR3 is TGTGCCAGCACCCAGGGTGATTCACCCCTCCACTTT. Protein: CASTQGDSPLHF.